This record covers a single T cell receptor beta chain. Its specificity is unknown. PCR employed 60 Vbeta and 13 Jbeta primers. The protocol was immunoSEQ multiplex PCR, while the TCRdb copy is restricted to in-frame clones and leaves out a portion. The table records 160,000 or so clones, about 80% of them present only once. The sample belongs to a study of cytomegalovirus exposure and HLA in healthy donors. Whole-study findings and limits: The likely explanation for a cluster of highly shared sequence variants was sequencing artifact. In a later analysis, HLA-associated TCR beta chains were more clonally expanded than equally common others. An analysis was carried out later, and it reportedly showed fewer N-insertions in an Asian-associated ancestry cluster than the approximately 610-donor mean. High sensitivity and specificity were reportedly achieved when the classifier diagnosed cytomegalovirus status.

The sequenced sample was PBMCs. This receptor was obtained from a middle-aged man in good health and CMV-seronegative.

The CDR3 reads CASSQVDRGGTEAFF. The CDR3 DNA follows: TGCGCCAGCAGCCAAGTGGACAGGGGAGGGACTGAAGCTTTCTTT. The chain has TRBV4-3 and TRBJ1-1; TRBD1 agrees at 9 bases. This CDR3 is built from 15 residues. The trim removed 1 base at V and 5 bases at J, leaving 5 bases unmatched. The germline gives CDR1 LGHNA, CDR2 YSLEER.